This TCR beta chain was recorded in a study of CD8 T cells in ankylosing spondylitis. Whole-study results and caveats: Peripheral blood held disease-linked clones only at relatively low frequency, and these were CD8+. Reportedly, disease-linked clones are significantly enriched in ankylosing spondylitis patients' matched synovial fluid.

This CDR3 is built from 14 residues. Between the trimmed V and J ends, which lost 4 bases and 5 bases, there was a span of 11 bases. The germline CDR1 and CDR2 sequences are SGHAT and FQDESV (reference sequence). This clonotype showed up many times. The antigen is undetermined. With molecular barcodes, quantitative 5'-RACE was used to make the TCR beta libraries. TCRdb used MiXCR to reprocess the 5' RACE reads, holding one entry per CDR3 protein. The sample comprises roughly 180,000 distinct CDR3 sequences, about an eighth of which are singletons, and 11% rests with the top ten. The specimen sequenced was blood, either unsorted or a sorted T cell fraction (not recorded which). This clonotype was sampled from a female donor with ankylosing spondylitis or in good health (not recorded which). The V call is TRBV11-1, the J call TRBJ1-4; D is ambiguous. The CDR3 protein is CASSWTGSNEKLFF. For the CDR3, the DNA is TGTGCCAGCAGCTGGACCGGATCAAATGAAAAACTGTTTTTT.